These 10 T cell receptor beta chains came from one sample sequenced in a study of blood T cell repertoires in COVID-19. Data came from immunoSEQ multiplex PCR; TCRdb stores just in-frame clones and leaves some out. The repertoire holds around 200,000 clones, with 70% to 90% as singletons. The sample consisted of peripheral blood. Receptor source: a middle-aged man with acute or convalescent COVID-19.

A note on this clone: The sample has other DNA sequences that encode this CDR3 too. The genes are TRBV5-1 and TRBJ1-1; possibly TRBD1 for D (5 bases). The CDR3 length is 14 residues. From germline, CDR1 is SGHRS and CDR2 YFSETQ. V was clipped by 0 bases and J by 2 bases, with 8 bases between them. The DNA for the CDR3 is TGCGCCAGCAGCTTGGTGCAGGGAAACACTGAAGCTTTCTTT. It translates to CASSLVQGNTEAFF.

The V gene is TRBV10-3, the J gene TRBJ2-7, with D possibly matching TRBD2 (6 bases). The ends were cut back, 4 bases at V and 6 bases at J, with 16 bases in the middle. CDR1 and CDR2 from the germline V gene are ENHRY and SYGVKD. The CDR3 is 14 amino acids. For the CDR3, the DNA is TGTGCCATCAGTGGGTGGGAGGCGGGAACCGAGCAGTACTTC. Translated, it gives CAISGWEAGTEQYF.

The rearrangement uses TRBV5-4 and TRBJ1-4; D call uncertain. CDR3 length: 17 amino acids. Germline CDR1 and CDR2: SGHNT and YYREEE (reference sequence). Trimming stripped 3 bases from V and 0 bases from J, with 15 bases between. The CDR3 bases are TGTGCCAGCAGCTCGAACGTTAACTCCGCAACTAATGAAAAACTGTTTTTT. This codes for CASSSNVNSATNEKLFF. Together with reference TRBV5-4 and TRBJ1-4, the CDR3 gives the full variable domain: ETGVTQSPTHLIKTRGQQVTLRCSSQSGHNTVSWYQQALGQGPQFIFQYYREEENGRGNFPPRFSGLQFPNYSSELNVNALELDDSALYLCASSSNVNSATNEKLFFGSGTQLSVL.

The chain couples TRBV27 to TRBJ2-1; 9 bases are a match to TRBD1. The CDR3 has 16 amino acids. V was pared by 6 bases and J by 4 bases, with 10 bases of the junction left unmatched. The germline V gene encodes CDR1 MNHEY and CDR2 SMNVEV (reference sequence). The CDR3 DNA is TGTGCCAGCAGGACCCAACAGGGGGCGGGTTACAATGAGCAGTTCTTC. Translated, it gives CASRTQQGAGYNEQFF.

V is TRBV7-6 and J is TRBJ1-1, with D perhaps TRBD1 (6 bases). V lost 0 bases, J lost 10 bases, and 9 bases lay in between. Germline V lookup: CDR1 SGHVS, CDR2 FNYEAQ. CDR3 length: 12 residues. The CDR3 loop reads CASSLATGRAFF. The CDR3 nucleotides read TGTGCCAGCAGCTTAGCAACAGGGAGAGCTTTCTTT.

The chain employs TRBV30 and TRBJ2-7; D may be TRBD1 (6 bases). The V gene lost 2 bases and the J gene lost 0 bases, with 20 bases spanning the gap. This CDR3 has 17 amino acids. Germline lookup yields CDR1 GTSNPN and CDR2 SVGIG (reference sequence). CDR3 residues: CAWSWKGLVGGSYEQYF. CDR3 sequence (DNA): TGTGCCTGGAGTTGGAAGGGATTAGTAGGGGGCTCCTACGAGCAGTACTTC.

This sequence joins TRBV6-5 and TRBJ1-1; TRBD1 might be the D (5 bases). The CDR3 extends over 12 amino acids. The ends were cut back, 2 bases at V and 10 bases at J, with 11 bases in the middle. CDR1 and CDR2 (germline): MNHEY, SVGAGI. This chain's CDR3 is CASSYPAGLAFF. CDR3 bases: TGTGCCAGCAGTTACCCCGCAGGGTTAGCTTTCTTT.

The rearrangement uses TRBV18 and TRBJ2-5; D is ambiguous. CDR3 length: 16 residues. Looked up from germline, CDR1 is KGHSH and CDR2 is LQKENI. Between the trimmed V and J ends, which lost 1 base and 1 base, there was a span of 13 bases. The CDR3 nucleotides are TGTGCCAGCTCACCACAGAGTCTACAGACCCAAGAGACCCAGTACTTC. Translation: CASSPQSLQTQETQYF.

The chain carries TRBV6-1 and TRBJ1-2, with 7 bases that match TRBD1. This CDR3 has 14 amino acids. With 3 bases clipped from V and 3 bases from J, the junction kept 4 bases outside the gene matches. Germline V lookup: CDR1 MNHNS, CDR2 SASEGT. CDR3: CASSDNRGYYGYTF. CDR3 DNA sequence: TGTGCCAGCAGTGATAACAGGGGATACTATGGCTACACCTTC.

CDR3 nucleotides: TGTGCCAGCAGTTACTGGCACCTAGGGGGCAATCAGCCCCAGCATTTT. Encoded protein: CASSYWHLGGNQPQHF. This rearrangement joins TRBV6-5 to TRBJ1-5, with D possibly matching TRBD1 (5 bases). Germline lookup yields CDR1 MNHEY and CDR2 SVGAGI. The CDR3 totals 16 residues. V was shortened by 1 base and J by 2 bases, with 12 bases between the two germline ends.